The rows below give T cell receptor beta chains drawn from one sample of a study of Graves' ophthalmopathy and Graves' hyperthyroidism. TCRdb called the multiplex PCR reads again in MiXCR, with one record for every CDR3 protein. Of about 1.1 million distinct CDR3 sequences in the sample, 35% to 40% were seen once. The sample consisted of peripheral blood or thyroid tissue (not recorded which). These receptors all stem from an adult man with Graves' hyperthyroidism. The CDR3 runs from the conserved cysteine through the conserved F or W. D genes are given only for firm matches. The size field is filled for only some rows; it gives once, few, many or a size class.

TRBJ1-1 | TRBV12-3/TRBV12-4 | - | - | TGTGCCAGCAGTCCGGGGACGGCCTCTTTCTTT | CASSPGTASFF
TRBJ2-5 | TRBV7-9 | many | - | TGTGCCAGCACCGAAACCCAGAGGGGAGGGGGCCAAGAGACCCAGTACTTC | CASTETQRGGGQETQYF
TRBJ1-2 | TRBV7-2 | many | - | TGTGCCAGCAGCTTAGCTCCCAGTAACTATGGCTACACCTTC | CASSLAPSNYGYTF
TRBJ1-5 | TRBV12-3/TRBV12-4 | many | - | TGTGCCAGCAGTCGACAGGTTGGTCAGCCCCAGCATTTT | CASSRQVGQPQHF
TRBJ2-7 | TRBV29-1 | - | TRBD2 | TGCAGCGTTGTTGGACTAGCGGGAGATCCGTCCCGCGAGCAGTACTTC | CSVVGLAGDPSREQYF
TRBJ1-4 | TRBV29-1 | many | - | TGCAGCGTTCGAGACAGGACTAAACTGTTTTTT | CSVRDRTKLFF
TRBJ2-7 | TRBV2 | - | - | TGTGCCAGCATCCTCAGTAACTACGAGCAGTACTTC | CASILSNYEQYF
TRBJ2-7 | TRBV10-3 | - | - | TGTGCCATCAGTTACACCGAACAGGGCCAACGATCCTACGAGCAGTACTTC | CAISYTEQGQRSYEQYF
TRBJ1-5 | TRBV11-2 | once | - | TGTGCCAGCAGCTTAAGAGGGAACCCCCAAGAGACCCAGCATTTT | CASSLRGNPQETQHF
TRBJ2-6 | TRBV10-2 | - | TRBD1 | TGCGCCAGCAGTGAGTTGGCAGGGGGCTCCAACGTCCTGACTTTC | CASSELAGGSNVLTF
TRBJ1-4 | TRBV20-1 | many | - | TGCAGTGCTAGTTACAGCGTTGCAACTAATGAAAAACTGTTTTTT | CSASYSVATNEKLFF
TRBJ2-2 | TRBV2 | - | TRBD2 | TGTGCCAGGAATACGGGAGGCCCGGTGGACACCGGGGAGCTGTTTTTT | CARNTGGPVDTGELFF
TRBJ1-5 | TRBV28 | few | - | TGTGCCAGCAGTGGGGCAGATAACCTACCTAGCAATCAGCCCCAGCATTTT | CASSGADNLPSNQPQHF
TRBJ2-2 | TRBV7-2 | many | TRBD2 | TGTGCCAGCAGCTCATCGGGACTAGCGAACACCGGGGAGCTGTTTTTT | CASSSSGLANTGELFF
TRBJ2-5 | TRBV20-1 | - | - | TGCAGTGCTAGACGGGGGACAGCCAATCAGCCCCAGTACTTC | CSARRGTANQPQYF
TRBJ1-5 | TRBV2 | many | - | TGTGCCAGCTTGAGGGACATTCATCAGCCCCAGCATTTT | CASLRDIHQPQHF
TRBJ1-5 | TRBV2 | many | TRBD1 | TGTGCCGGGGGGGAGGGGGCTTTTGGTCAGCCCCAGCATTTT | CAGGEGAFGQPQHF
TRBJ2-2 | TRBV9 | - | TRBD2 | TGTGCCAGCAGCGCTGGGGCGGGAGTTCCCGGGGAGCTGTTTTTT | CASSAGAGVPGELFF
TRBJ2-5 | TRBV7-9 | - | - | TGTGCCAGCAGCTACGACCCGTCGGAGACCCAGTACTTC | CASSYDPSETQYF
TRBJ2-7 | TRBV5-5 | - | - | TGTGCCAGCAGCCCGGTCCGGTCCGCCAAAACCTACGAGCAGTACTTC | CASSPVRSAKTYEQYF
TRBJ2-2 | TRBV9 | many | TRBD2 | TGTGCCAGCAGCCTGACTAGCGGCACCGGGGAGCTGTTTTTT | CASSLTSGTGELFF
TRBJ2-1 | TRBV5-1 | - | - | TGCGCCAGCAGCGGGGCGGGAACATCTGCGAATGAGCAGTTCTTC | CASSGAGTSANEQFF